One and the same sample provided the 32 T cell receptor beta chains below, sequenced in a study of identical twins. TCRdb recomputed calls from the 5' RACE reads with MiXCR, one row per CDR3 protein. The sample holds some 200,000 distinct CDR3 sequences, less than 8% seen once. These data also featured in a second study, about yellow fever vaccine responses in identical twins.

The sample was memory (CD45RO+) T cells sorted from blood. These receptors all stem from a woman between 18 and 29 years old in good health.

This chain links TRBV5-1 with TRBJ2-7; the D call may be TRBD1 or TRBD2 (5 bases each). The CDR3 is made up of 15 amino acids. Germline V CDR1 and CDR2: SGHRS, YFSETQ. Trimming stripped 3 bases from V and 2 bases from J, with 15 bases between. The CDR3, as DNA: TGCGCCAGCAGCTCGCCCGGGACGGCAGCCTACGAGCAGTACTTC. This sequence encodes CASSSPGTAAYEQYF.

In this sample, this clonotype turned up many times. The chain links TRBV5-6 to TRBJ1-3; tentatively, D is TRBD1 (5 bases). Trimming removed 1 base at V and 1 base at J, with 12 bases between. Germline assignment: CDR1 SGHDT and CDR2 YYEEEE. The length of the CDR3 is 16 residues. The CDR3: CASSLNIGASGNTIYF. CDR3 DNA sequence: TGTGCCAGCAGCTTGAATATAGGGGCGTCTGGAAACACCATATATTTT.

There are many counts of this clonotype. This rearrangement joins TRBV24-1 to TRBJ2-7; the match to TRBD1 covers 8 bases. V lost 2 bases, J lost 2 bases, and 7 bases stayed unmatched. Germline CDR1 and CDR2: KGHDR and SFDVKD. CDR3 length: 16 residues. In nucleotides, the CDR3 is TGTGCCACCAGTGATTATGGGAGACAGGGGACCTACGAGCAGTACTTC. Encoded protein: CATSDYGRQGTYEQYF.

This clonotype occurred many times. This chain uses TRBV3-1 with TRBJ2-2, with D maybe TRBD2 (6 bases). The CDR3 totals 14 residues. V dropped 1 base and J dropped 6 bases, with 9 bases sitting between them. CDR1 and CDR2 from the germline V gene are LGHDT and YNNKEL (reference sequence). DNA of the CDR3: TGTGCCAGCAGCCAAGGTCGGGAGCCCGGGGAGCTGTTTTTT. It translates to CASSQGREPGELFF.

In its sample, this clonotype was seen a few times. The rearrangement joins TRBV30 to TRBJ2-7; perhaps TRBD2 as D (7 bases). CDR3 length: 14 amino acids. Trimming shortened V by 0 bases and J by 5 bases, and 14 bases separated the two germline ends. Germline CDR1 and CDR2: GTSNPN and SVGIG (reference sequence). The CDR3 is CAWSVSSGGHEQYF. The CDR3 DNA sequence: TGTGCCTGGAGTGTATCCTCGGGGGGCCACGAGCAGTACTTC.

The CDR3 reads CASSLATGTQETQYF. The CDR3 nucleotides read TGTGCCAGCAGTTTAGCGACAGGGACCCAAGAGACCCAGTACTTC. V usage is TRBV12-3 or TRBV12-4 and J usage is TRBJ2-5; 7 nucleotides line up with TRBD1. This CDR3 has 15 residues. The junction had 2 bases not matched to a gene; V was cut back by 0 bases and J by 1 base.

This clonotype appeared a few times. The chain uses TRBV6-6 and TRBJ2-7, with D tentatively TRBD2 (5 bases). The CDR3 has 13 residues. Germline loops: CDR1 MNHNY, CDR2 SVGAGI (reference sequence). The V gene lost 0 bases and the J gene lost 3 bases, with 6 bases spanning the gap. The CDR3 loop reads CASSYSGDYEQYF. The CDR3 bases are TGTGCCAGCAGTTACTCGGGAGACTACGAGCAGTACTTC.

The V gene is TRBV9, the J gene TRBJ2-2; D is uncertain. V dropped 4 bases and J dropped 5 bases, with 9 bases sitting between them. The CDR3 is 13 amino acids. Germline CDR1 is SGDLS and CDR2 is YYNGEE. This CDR3 reads CASSFSLTGELFF. The CDR3 DNA is TGTGCCAGCAGCTTTAGCCTGACCGGGGAGCTGTTTTTT. Using reference TRBV9 and TRBJ2-2 for the parts outside the CDR3, the full variable domain is DSGVTQTPKHLITATGQRVTLRCSPRSGDLSVYWYQQSLDQGLQFLIQYYNGEERAKGNILERFSAQQFPDLHSELNLSSLELGDSALYFCASSFSLTGELFFGEGSRLTVL.

Details on this clonotype: This may stem from a read error, because a much larger clone lies one nucleotide away. The chain uses TRBV5-1 and TRBJ2-7; 7 bases are shared with TRBD1. V lost 4 bases and J lost 5; bases outside the gene matches: 18. Per germline, CDR1 SGHRS and CDR2 YFSETQ. The CDR3 covers 17 residues. The CDR3 reads CASSPRDSESDADEQYF. For the CDR3, the DNA is TGCGCCAGCAGCCCCCGGGACAGCGAATCTGACGCCGACGAGCAGTACTTC.

This clonotype was detected only a few times. V gene TRBV30 combines with J gene TRBJ1-1, with 8 bases lining up with TRBD1. The germline V gene has CDR1 GTSNPN and CDR2 SVGIG (reference sequence). The V segment lost 2 bases and the J segment 10 bases; nucleotides outside the gene matches: 6. This CDR3 has 12 amino acids. CDR3 nucleotide sequence: TGTGCCTGGAGTAAACACAGGGGGACAGCTTTCTTT. Encoded protein: CAWSKHRGTAFF. Using reference TRBV30 and TRBJ1-1 for the parts outside the CDR3, the full variable domain is SQTIHQWPATLVQPVGSPLSLECTVEGTSNPNLYWYRQAAGRGLQLLFYSVGIGQISSEVPQNLSASRPQDRQFILSSKKLLLSDSGFYLCAWSKHRGTAFFGQGTRLTVV.

The rearrangement uses TRBV21-1 and TRBJ2-1; the table's D call, TRBD2, has no DNA check behind it. TRBV21-1 is reported as a pseudogene. The CDR3 runs to 14 residues. DNA for the CDR3: TGTGCCAGCTTACCGGGACTAGTTAAAAATGAGCAGTTCTTC. Translated: CASLPGLVKNEQFF.

This chain uses TRBV12-3 or TRBV12-4 with TRBJ2-7; D is perhaps TRBD2 (5 bases). This CDR3 comprises 14 residues. The V end lost 2 bases, the J end lost 1 base, and 9 bases lay between the germline ends. CDR3 nucleotides: TGTGCCAGCAGTTTAAGGCTAGCTTCCTACGAGCAGTACTTC. Protein: CASSLRLASYEQYF.

This clonotype has at least ten counts. V gene TRBV14 combines with J gene TRBJ1-6; D perhaps matches TRBD1 (5 bases). Trimming shortened V by 3 bases and J by 7 bases, and 10 bases separated the two germline ends. The CDR3 contains 14 residues. Looked up from germline, CDR1 is SGHDN and CDR2 is FVKESK. CDR3: CASSQGLFNSPLHF. In nucleotides, the CDR3 is TGTGCCAGCAGCCAGGGACTCTTCAATTCACCCCTCCACTTT.

The CDR3 protein is CASSSWGGAGTDTQYF. Written as DNA, the CDR3 is TGTGCCAGCAGCTCCTGGGGGGGGGCGGGCACAGATACGCAGTATTTT. V usage is TRBV7-8 and J usage is TRBJ2-3, with a possible D match to TRBD2 (7 bases). The CDR3 spans 16 residues. Trimming left V 4 bases short and J 1 base short, with 15 bases between. CDR1 is SGHVS and CDR2 is FQNEAQ in the germline V gene.

Many counts were recorded for this clonotype. V and J are TRBV7-9 and TRBJ2-1; 12 nucleotides align to TRBD1. J was trimmed by 13 bases and V by 1 base; bases with no gene match: 2. This CDR3 has 13 residues. Germline CDR1 SEHNR, CDR2 FQNEAQ (reference sequence). The CDR3 nucleotides read TGTGCCAGCAGCTTAGTTGGGACAGGGGGCCAGTTCTTC. This translates into CASSLVGTGGQFF.

This clonotype has just a few counts. This chain connects TRBV4-2 to TRBJ1-1; the D gene is possibly TRBD1 (5 bases). The CDR3 loop spans 13 amino acids. Trimming left V 1 base short and J 7 bases short, with 10 bases between. CDR1 is LGHNA, CDR2 YNFKEQ, per germline. The CDR3 loop is CASSQGTGVEAFF. DNA for the CDR3: TGTGCCAGCAGCCAAGGTACGGGGGTTGAAGCTTTCTTT.

The rearrangement uses TRBV9 and TRBJ2-3, with 10 bases matching TRBD1. The CDR3 is made up of 17 amino acids. Germline lookup yields CDR1 SGDLS and CDR2 YYNGEE. Losses at the gene ends were 0 bases for V and 1 base for J; bases not matched to a gene: 5. The CDR3 reads CASSVVAGTGGTDTQYF. CDR3 DNA: TGTGCCAGCAGCGTAGTGGCCGGGACAGGGGGCACAGATACGCAGTATTTT.

This clonotype was seen ten or more times. The junction departs from germline at one end; a sequencing error may be responsible. The J gene is TRBJ2-5, the V gene TRBV6-2 or TRBV6-3; D gene unclear. This CDR3 is built from 12 residues. CDR1 is MNHEY, CDR2 SVGEGT, per germline. The CDR3 bases are TGTGCCAGCAGTATTTACCAAGACACCCAGTACTTC. As protein: CASSIYQDTQYF.

V gene TRBV10-1 combines with J gene TRBJ2-1; a weak D match, TRBD2 (5 bases). Trimming took 5 bases from V and 10 from J, leaving 6 bases between them. The CDR3 loop spans 10 amino acids. CDR1 and CDR2 from the germline V gene are WNHNN and SYGVQD (reference sequence). CDR3 amino acids: CASSKREQFF. The CDR3 DNA sequence: TGCGCCAGCAGTAAGCGGGAGCAGTTCTTC.

This clonotype was seen repeatedly, ten times or more. V is TRBV27 and J is TRBJ2-3; tentative D call: TRBD2 (6 bases). This CDR3 region has 16 residues. With 4 bases removed from V and 6 bases from J, the gap between germline ends came to 20 bases. Germline assignment: CDR1 MNHEY and CDR2 SMNVEV (reference sequence). In DNA, the CDR3 is TGTGCCAGCAGTTCTGAAAGGGACTCCACAAGGGATACGCAGTATTTT. It specifies CASSSERDSTRDTQYF.

This sequence joins TRBV11-2 and TRBJ2-6; 8 bases are shared with TRBD1. This CDR3 contains 18 residues. Trimming cost V 5 bases and J 1 base; bases outside gene matches: 10. Looked up from germline, CDR1 is SGHAT and CDR2 is FQNNGV. CDR3 region: CASSPRGRLNSGANVLTF. The DNA of the CDR3 is TGTGCCAGCAGCCCCAGGGGGCGGCTTAATTCTGGGGCCAACGTCCTGACTTTC.

This chain joins TRBV6-1 and TRBJ2-6; tentative D call: TRBD1 (6 bases). Trimming took 6 bases from V and 0 from J, leaving 18 bases between them. CDR1 and CDR2 from the germline V gene are MNHNS and SASEGT. The CDR3 has 18 amino acids. The DNA for the CDR3 is TGTGCCAGCAGGGTAAAAATCGGACAGATCTCTGGGGCCAACGTCCTGACTTTC. The encoded protein is CASRVKIGQISGANVLTF.

This clonotype came up many times. The chain joins TRBV7-2 to TRBJ2-7, with a tentative D call TRBD1 (5 bases). Trimming stripped 1 base from V and 2 bases from J, with 9 bases between. This CDR3 region has 14 residues. CDR1 is SGHTA, CDR2 FQGNSA, per germline. CDR3 loop: CASSLETVTYEQYF. DNA for the CDR3: TGTGCCAGCAGCTTAGAGACAGTCACCTACGAGCAGTACTTC.

This CDR3 reads CSASPTGGSYGYTF. The DNA for the CDR3 is TGCAGTGCGTCCCCGACAGGGGGTAGTTATGGCTACACCTTC. This sequence joins TRBV20-1 and TRBJ1-2; 9 nucleotides match TRBD1. Trimming took 6 bases from V and 5 from J; bases not matched to a gene: 10. The germline V gene encodes CDR1 DFQATT and CDR2 SNEGSKA (reference sequence). The CDR3 covers 14 residues.

This clonotype was observed at least ten times. The chain is built from TRBV6-1 and TRBJ2-1, with 10 nucleotides matching TRBD2. The CDR3 runs 15 residues. The germline gives CDR1 MNHNS, CDR2 SASEGT. V was pared by 8 bases and J by 5 bases, with 9 bases of the junction left unmatched. The CDR3 region is CASRLAGVLHNEQFF. The CDR3 bases are TGTGCCAGCCGGCTAGCGGGAGTTCTACACAATGAGCAGTTCTTC.

The rearrangement joins TRBV19 to TRBJ2-3, with 9 positions matching TRBD1. The CDR3 runs 13 residues. The V segment lost 10 bases and the J segment 3 bases; nucleotides outside the gene matches: 5. Germline-derived CDR1 and CDR2 are LNHDA and SQIVND (reference sequence). CDR3 coding DNA: TGTGCCACAGGACAGGGGTGGACAGATACGCAGTATTTT. This gives the protein CATGQGWTDTQYF.

This clonotype was seen only a few times. This sequence joins TRBV11-3 and TRBJ1-1; tentative D call: TRBD1 (6 bases). The germline V gene encodes CDR1 SGHNT and CDR2 YENEEA. V dropped 1 base and J dropped 5 bases, with 11 bases sitting between them. The CDR3 sequence is 14 residues long. CDR3 amino acids: CASSLGRGDTEAFF. CDR3 in DNA: TGTGCCAGCAGCTTAGGTAGGGGGGATACTGAAGCTTTCTTT.

This clonotype was counted ten times or more. The rearrangement uses TRBV6-4 and TRBJ2-3, with D maybe TRBD1 (6 bases). The germline V gene encodes CDR1 MRHNA and CDR2 SNTAGT. This CDR3 region has 14 residues. The V end was cut by 2 bases, the J end by 2 bases, with 8 bases between. The CDR3 region has the DNA TGTGCCAGCAGTGACGGGACAAACACAGATACGCAGTATTTT. As protein: CASSDGTNTDTQYF.

This chain uses TRBV7-2 with TRBJ2-6, with D tentatively TRBD2 (5 bases). V lost 4 bases to trimming and J lost 0 bases, with 10 bases between them. The CDR3 loop spans 16 amino acids. The germline V gene has CDR1 SGHTA and CDR2 FQGNSA. CDR3 bases: TGTGCCAGCAGCTCCTCCGGGAACTCTGGGGCCAACGTCCTGACTTTC. This translates into CASSSSGNSGANVLTF.

This clonotype was seen many times. The rearrangement uses TRBV20-1 and TRBJ1-1; 9 nucleotides align to TRBD1. V gave up 0 bases and J gave up 2 bases; unmatched junction bases: 4. Germline lookup yields CDR1 DFQATT and CDR2 SNEGSKA (reference sequence). The CDR3 loop spans 15 amino acids. CDR3 protein: CSARDGDRVNTEAFF. CDR3 coding DNA: TGCAGTGCTAGAGACGGGGACAGGGTAAACACTGAAGCTTTCTTT.

The chain uses TRBV9 and TRBJ2-3; maybe TRBD2 (7 bases). Germline assignment: CDR1 SGDLS and CDR2 YYNGEE. This CDR3 region has 16 residues. Trimming took 2 bases from V and 2 from J, leaving 15 bases between them. This CDR3 is CASSVRGLADTDTQYF. CDR3 nucleotides: TGTGCCAGCAGCGTGCGGGGGCTAGCGGACACAGATACGCAGTATTTT.

The V call is TRBV3-1, the J call TRBJ2-7; 12 positions match TRBD1. V lost 5 bases and J lost 6; bases outside the gene matches: 5. The germline CDR1 and CDR2 sequences are LGHDT and YNNKEL (reference sequence). The CDR3 is made up of 14 amino acids. CDR3 region: CASSLGQGAREQYF. CDR3 coding DNA: TGTGCCAGCAGCTTGGGACAGGGGGCTCGCGAGCAGTACTTC.